Listed below are T cell receptor beta chains from one sample, sequenced in a study of T-cell reconstitution after alpha-beta-depleted transplantation in children. MiXCR was run by TCRdb on the PCR reads, yielding one entry per CDR3 protein. The sample lists 190,000 or so distinct CDR3 sequences; approximately 7% were seen once. Sequenced here: PBMCs from the stem cell graft donor, sampled from the stem cell graft. These receptors were obtained from a human donor who donated a stem cell graft to a child with Wiskott-Aldrich syndrome. The CDR3 runs from the conserved cysteine through the conserved F or W. Each record gives: clone size, V gene, D gene, J gene, CDR3 DNA, CDR3 protein. A D gene is named only where the DNA matches it firmly. The listing skips clone size in some rows; elsewhere it reads once, few, many or a size class.

many	TRBV5-8	TRBD1	TRBJ2-7	TGTGCCAGCAGCTCCGGGACAGGGGTCTACGAGCAGTACTTC	CASSSGTGVYEQYF
-	TRBV4-3	-	TRBJ1-1	TGCGCCAGCAGCCAAGACGTGGGCAGGGAGTTCATGAACACTGAAGCTTTCTTT	CASSQDVGREFMNTEAFF
many	TRBV15	-	TRBJ2-5	TGTGCCACCAGCAAAGAGCCAGGGACCGCGGAGACCCAGTACTTC	CATSKEPGTAETQYF
-	TRBV5-1	-	TRBJ1-1	TGCGCCAGCAGCTTGGAGTGGTTGAACACTGAAGCTTTCTTT	CASSLEWLNTEAFF
few	TRBV5-6	-	TRBJ2-5	TGTGCCAGCAGCTACGAGACAGGGAGGAAAGAGACCCAGTACTTC	CASSYETGRKETQYF
many	TRBV5-1	TRBD2	TRBJ2-5	TGCGCCAGCAGCTCCCTAGCTAGCGGGACACAAGAGACCCAGTACTTC	CASSSLASGTQETQYF
many	TRBV5-1	-	TRBJ2-1	TGCGCCAGCAGCTTGGAAGGCGGGCCCTCCTACAATGAGCAGTTCTTC	CASSLEGGPSYNEQFF
-	TRBV5-1	-	TRBJ2-7	TGCGCCAGCAGCTTGGCCACCTCGAACAGGGCCTACGAGCAGTACTTC	CASSLATSNRAYEQYF
-	TRBV6-2/TRBV6-3	TRBD2	TRBJ2-1	TGTGCCAGCAGGACTAGCGGGAGTTTGTATGAGCAGTTCTTC	CASRTSGSLYEQFF
many	TRBV15	-	TRBJ1-6	TGTGCCACCAGCAGTGTGGGTCAGGTGGATTCACCCCTCCACTTT	CATSSVGQVDSPLHF
many	TRBV5-1	-	TRBJ1-1	TGCGCCAGCAGCTACTTAAGGGGGAACACTGAAGCTTTCTTT	CASSYLRGNTEAFF
many	TRBV12-3/TRBV12-4	-	TRBJ2-2	TGTGCCAGCAGTTTCGGGTATCTCGGGGAGCTGTTTTTT	CASSFGYLGELFF
many	TRBV12-3/TRBV12-4	-	TRBJ2-7	TGTGCCAGCAGACCCGGGAGCTCCTACGAGCAGTACTTC	CASRPGSSYEQYF
many	TRBV20-1	-	TRBJ1-2	TGCAGTGCATCAGCCAATAGGGGAAGAAACTATGGCTACACCTTC	CSASANRGRNYGYTF
many	TRBV7-9	-	TRBJ1-2	TGTGCCGGGGGGGGGTCCAATGGCTACACCTTC	CAGGGSNGYTF
many	TRBV6-2/TRBV6-3	-	TRBJ2-7	TGTGCCAGCAGTTCGAGGCAATACGAGCAGTACTTC	CASSSRQYEQYF
-	TRBV6-1	-	TRBJ1-2	TGTGCCAGCAGCTTCAACGACAGGAGCCTCGGGGACTACACCTTC	CASSFNDRSLGDYTF
many	TRBV4-2	TRBD1	TRBJ2-3	TGTGCCAGCAGCCAAGAGAGGACAGGGGGAACCGATACGCAGTATTTT	CASSQERTGGTDTQYF
many	TRBV12-3/TRBV12-4	TRBD1	TRBJ2-1	TGTGCCACCTGGACAGGGCGAGACAATGAGCAGTTCTTC	CATWTGRDNEQFF
many	TRBV12-3/TRBV12-4	TRBD2	TRBJ2-7	TGTGCCAGCAGTTTCCCTGGCGGGGGGGCTTACGAGCAGTACTTC	CASSFPGGGAYEQYF
many	TRBV27	-	TRBJ2-5	TGTGCCAGCAGTTGGGGTCCAGGGCCCCAAGAGACCCAGTACTTC	CASSWGPGPQETQYF
many	TRBV20-1	TRBD2	TRBJ2-1	TGCAGTGCTAGAGGAGCGGGAGGGGAGTCCTACAATGAGCAGTTCTTC	CSARGAGGESYNEQFF
few	TRBV20-1	-	TRBJ2-1	TGCAGTCATTCGAAGGGGACAACAGGGAGCTCCTACAATGAGCAGTTCTTC	CSHSKGTTGSSYNEQFF
few	TRBV3-1	TRBD2	TRBJ2-7	TGTGTCAGCAGCCAGACTAGCGGGGGGATCTACGAGCAGTACTTC	CVSSQTSGGIYEQYF
many	TRBV7-2	-	TRBJ2-7	TGTGCCAGCAGCTTAGGGGACGGAGCCTACGAGCAGTACTTC	CASSLGDGAYEQYF
many	TRBV4-3	-	TRBJ1-4	TGCGCCAGCAGCCAAGGCAGTTTCATGTTTGAAAAACTGTTTTTT	CASSQGSFMFEKLFF
many	TRBV5-1	TRBD2	TRBJ2-3	TGCGCCAGCAGCTTAGTAGCGGGGGGTACAGATACGCAGTATTTT	CASSLVAGGTDTQYF